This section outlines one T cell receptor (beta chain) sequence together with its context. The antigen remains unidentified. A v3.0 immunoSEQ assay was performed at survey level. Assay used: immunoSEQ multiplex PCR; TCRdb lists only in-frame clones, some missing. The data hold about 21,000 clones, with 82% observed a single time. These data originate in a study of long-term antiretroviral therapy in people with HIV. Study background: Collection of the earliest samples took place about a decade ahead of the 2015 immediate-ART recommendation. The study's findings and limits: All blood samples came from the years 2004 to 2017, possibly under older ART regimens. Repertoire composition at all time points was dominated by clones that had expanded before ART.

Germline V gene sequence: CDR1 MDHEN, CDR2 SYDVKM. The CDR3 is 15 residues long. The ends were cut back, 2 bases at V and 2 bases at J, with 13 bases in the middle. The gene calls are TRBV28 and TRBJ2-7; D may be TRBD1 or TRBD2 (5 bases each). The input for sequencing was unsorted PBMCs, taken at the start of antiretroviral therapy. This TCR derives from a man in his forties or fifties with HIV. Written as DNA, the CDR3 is TGTGCCAGCAGTTTACCCGGGACGTTAACCTACGAGCAGTACTTC. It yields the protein CASSLPGTLTYEQYF.